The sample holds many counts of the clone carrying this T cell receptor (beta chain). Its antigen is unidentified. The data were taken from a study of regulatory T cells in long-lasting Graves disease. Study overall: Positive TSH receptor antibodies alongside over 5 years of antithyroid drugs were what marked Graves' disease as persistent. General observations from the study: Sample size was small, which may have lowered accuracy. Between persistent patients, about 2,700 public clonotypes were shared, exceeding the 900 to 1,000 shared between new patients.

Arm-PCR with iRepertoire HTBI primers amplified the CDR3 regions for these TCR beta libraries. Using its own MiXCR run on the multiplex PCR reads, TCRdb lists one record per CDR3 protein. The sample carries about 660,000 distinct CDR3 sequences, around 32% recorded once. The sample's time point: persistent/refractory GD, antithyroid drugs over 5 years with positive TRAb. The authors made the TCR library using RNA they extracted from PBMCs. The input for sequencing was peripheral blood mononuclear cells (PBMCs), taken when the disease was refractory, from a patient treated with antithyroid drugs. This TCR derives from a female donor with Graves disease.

CDR3: CASSPGQGLYEQYF. DNA for the CDR3: TGTGCCAGCAGCCCGGGACAGGGTCTATACGAGCAGTACTTC. V usage is TRBV6-1 and J usage is TRBJ2-7, with TRBD1 matching over 9 bases. CDR3 length: 14 residues. CDR1 MNHNS and CDR2 SASEGT come from the germline V gene. Trimming removed 6 bases from V and 4 bases from J; junction bases left unmatched: 7.